What follows are 6 T cell receptor beta chains derived from one specimen sequenced in a study of T cells in localized non-small cell lung cancer. Profiling relied on immunoSEQ multiplex PCR, and the TCRdb table lists in-frame clones only, not all of them. Of roughly 1,800 clones in the sample, about 40% were seen once. Material: lung tumor tissue, obtained before any cancer treatment. These receptor sequences come from a female donor aged 60 or older with stage II squamous cell lung carcinoma.

In this sample, this clone turned up a few times. J is TRBJ2-7 and V is TRBV11-3; a possible D gene is TRBD1 (5 bases). Trimming removed 3 bases from V and 8 bases from J, with 17 bases in between. The CDR3 runs to 14 residues. The germline CDR1 and CDR2 sequences are SGHNT and YENEEA. For the CDR3, the DNA is TGTGCCAGCAGCTTCGACAGCTTTGTAATGAAGCAGTACTTC. It translates to CASSFDSFVMKQYF.

This clone is termed large. The rearrangement joins TRBV11-3 to TRBJ2-5, with 7 bases lining up with TRBD2. V gave up 0 bases and J gave up 1 base; unmatched junction bases: 8. CDR3 length: 17 amino acids. CDR1 is SGHNT and CDR2 is YENEEA in the germline V gene. Here the CDR3 DNA reads TGTGCCAGCAGCTTAGATCCCCAAGCGGGACTCCAAGAGACCCAGTACTTC. Its translation: CASSLDPQAGLQETQYF.

This clone was seen more than once but under ten times. The V gene is TRBV7-1, the J gene TRBJ2-3; 12 bases fit TRBD2. TRBV7-1 has ORF status, its function being uncertain. V was pared by 5 bases and J by 2 bases, with 5 bases of the junction left unmatched. The CDR3 contains 16 residues. The CDR3 sequence is CASSQGLAGSTDTQYF. CDR3 nucleotides: TGTGCCAGCAGCCAAGGACTAGCGGGGTCCACAGATACGCAGTATTTT.

This chain joins TRBV9 and TRBJ2-2; D is possibly TRBD2 (6 bases). Looked up from germline, CDR1 is SGDLS and CDR2 is YYNGEE. The CDR3 runs to 16 residues. Trimming cost V 6 bases and J 0 bases, with 15 bases left between them. CDR3 sequence: CASTQEGPTNTGELFF. CDR3 bases: TGTGCCAGCACCCAGGAGGGCCCCACGAACACCGGGGAGCTGTTTTTT.

This clone has a handful of counts. The V call is TRBV28, the J call TRBJ2-1, with D maybe TRBD2 (5 bases). The germline V and J ends were trimmed by 3 bases and 6 bases, with 9 bases remaining between them. The CDR3 spans 13 residues. Germline assignment: CDR1 MDHEN and CDR2 SYDVKM. CDR3: CASSLASSNEQFF. CDR3 in DNA: TGTGCCAGCAGTTTGGCTAGCAGCAATGAGCAGTTCTTC. The full variable domain, with the rest looked up from reference TRBV28 and TRBJ2-1, is DVKVTQSSRYLVKRTGEKVFLECVQDMDHENMFWYRQDPGLGLRLIYFSYDVKMKEKGDIPEGYSVSREKKERFSLILESASTNQTSMYLCASSLASSNEQFFGPGTRLTVL.

This clone was counted between two and nine times. J is TRBJ2-1 and V is TRBV14; no definite D call. CDR1 is SGHDN and CDR2 is FVKESK in the germline V gene. Trimming shortened V by 1 base and J by 8 bases, and 9 bases separated the two germline ends. The CDR3 contains 13 residues. The CDR3 nucleotides are TGTGCCAGCAGCCAAGCGCCTTACGATGAGCAGTTCTTC. Translating gives CASSQAPYDEQFF.